The clone carrying this T cell receptor (beta chain) was found many times. Its cognate antigen is unknown. This CDR3 is 16 amino acids long. Germline trimming cut 6 bases from V and 4 bases from J; bases unmatched to any gene: 9. The germline V gene has CDR1 SNHLY and CDR2 FYNNEI. There were TCR beta CDR3 regions amplified from RNA transcripts. The HTBI primer set served for first-round RT-PCR of the TCR CDR3. MiXCR was run by TCRdb on the multiplex PCR reads, yielding one entry per CDR3 protein. Of a few hundred thousand distinct CDR3 sequences in the sample, about 15% were seen once. These data originate in a study of T cells in Graves' hyperthyroidism and ophthalmopathy. Study results and limitations: For ophthalmopathy, model prediction preceded onset by a median around 7 months.

Diagnosis relied on clinical symptoms, serum thyroxine and TRAb, thyroid ultrasound and orbital computed tomography. Sequenced input: blood. The source of this sequence is a woman in her thirties with Graves' hyperthyroidism. This sequence joins TRBV2 and TRBJ2-1; 10 nucleotides match TRBD2. The CDR3 coding sequence is TGTGCCAGCAGAATGGAAGCGGGAGGGGCGTACAATGAGCAGTTCTTC. Residues: CASRMEAGGAYNEQFF.